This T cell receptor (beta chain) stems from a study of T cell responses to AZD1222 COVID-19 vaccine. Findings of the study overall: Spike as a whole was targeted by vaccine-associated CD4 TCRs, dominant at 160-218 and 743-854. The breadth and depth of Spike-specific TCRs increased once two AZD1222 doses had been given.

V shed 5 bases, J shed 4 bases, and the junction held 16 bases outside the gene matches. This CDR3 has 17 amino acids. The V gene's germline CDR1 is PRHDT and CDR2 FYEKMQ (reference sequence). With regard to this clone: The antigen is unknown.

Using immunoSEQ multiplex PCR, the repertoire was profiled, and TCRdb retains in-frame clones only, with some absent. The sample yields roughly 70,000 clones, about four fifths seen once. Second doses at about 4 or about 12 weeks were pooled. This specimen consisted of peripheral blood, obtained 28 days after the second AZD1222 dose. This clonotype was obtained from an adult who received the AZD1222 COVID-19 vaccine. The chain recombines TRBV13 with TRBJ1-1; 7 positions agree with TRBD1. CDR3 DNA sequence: TGTGCCAGCAGCACCCCCCGTGATAGGGGGCTCAGCACTGAAGCTTTCTTT. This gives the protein CASSTPRDRGLSTEAFF.